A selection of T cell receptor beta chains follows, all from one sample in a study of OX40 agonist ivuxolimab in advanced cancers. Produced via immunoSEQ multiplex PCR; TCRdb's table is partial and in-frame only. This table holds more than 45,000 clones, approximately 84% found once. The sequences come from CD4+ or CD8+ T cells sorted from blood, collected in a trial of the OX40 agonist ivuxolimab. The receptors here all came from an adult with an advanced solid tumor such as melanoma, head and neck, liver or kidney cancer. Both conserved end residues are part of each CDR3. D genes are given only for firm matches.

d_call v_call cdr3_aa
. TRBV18 CASSLNGNSNYGYTF
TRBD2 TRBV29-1 CSVERGAGAKNIQYF
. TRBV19 CASSIEEGGTQYF
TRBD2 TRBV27 CASSLTSGGLSYNEQFF
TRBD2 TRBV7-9 CASSLGQPGTSGAEQYF
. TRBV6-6 CASSASRFNYGYTF
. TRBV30 CAWSAGRRSNSPLHF
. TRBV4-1 CASFETGSYEQYF
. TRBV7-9 CASSLSGDSYNSPLHF
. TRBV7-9 CASSLTLGEQYF
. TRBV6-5 CASSLGAALMNTEAFF
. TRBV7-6 CASSLGDQSSYNEQFF
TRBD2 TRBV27 CASSPTSGISEQYF
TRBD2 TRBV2 CASRSAGFTDTQYF
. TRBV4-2 CASSHATRMGAADYGYTF
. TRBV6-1 CAINSYEQYF
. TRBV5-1 CASSLDQGWNTEAFF